One and the same sample provided the 9 T cell receptor beta chains below, sequenced in a study of a mutant IDH1 vaccine in newly diagnosed glioma. No antigens are known for them. The assay was immunoSEQ multiplex PCR, and TCRdb's table has in-frame clones only and misses some. The data contain 40,000 to 60,000 clones, roughly 84% of them singletons. Sample time point: week 35, safety follow-up. Doses comprised 300 ug of mutant IDH1 20-mer peptide each, plus topical imiquimod. This sample comprised PBMCs, obtained from a glioma patient whose treatment included an IDH1 peptide vaccine. All receptors derive from a middle-aged man with glioma.

CDR3: CASRGEYSGANVLTF. CDR3 in DNA: TGTGCCAGCAGGGGGGAGTACTCTGGGGCCAACGTCCTGACTTTC. This chain links TRBV6-1 with TRBJ2-6; D assignment may be TRBD1 or TRBD2 (5 bases each). This CDR3 has 15 amino acids. The V and J ends lost 6 bases and 0 bases respectively, with 9 bases between them. Germline assignment: CDR1 MNHNS and CDR2 SASEGT.

The chain links TRBV4-2 to TRBJ1-6; D gene unclear. V was trimmed by 1 base and J by 7 bases, leaving 14 bases between them. From germline, CDR1 is LGHNA and CDR2 YNFKEQ. This CDR3 spans 16 amino acids. This CDR3 reads CASSQVGQQMNSPLHF. CDR3 DNA: TGTGCCAGCAGCCAAGTAGGGCAGCAGATGAATTCACCCCTCCACTTT.

The chain couples TRBV30 to TRBJ1-1, with a tentative D call TRBD1 (5 bases). CDR1 is GTSNPN and CDR2 is SVGIG in the germline V gene (reference sequence). Between the trimmed V and J ends, which lost 4 bases and 1 base, there was a span of 10 bases. CDR3 length equals 13 residues. The CDR3 region has the DNA TGTGCCTGGAATTCGGGGGGGAACACTGAAGCTTTCTTT. This gives the protein CAWNSGGNTEAFF.

The chain uses TRBV19 and TRBJ1-1, with a weak D call TRBD1 (6 bases). Trimming left V 7 bases short and J 8 bases short, with 11 bases between. This CDR3 has 11 residues. The germline V gene encodes CDR1 LNHDA and CDR2 SQIVND (reference sequence). Written as DNA, the CDR3 is TGTGCCAGTAATTGGGGGCGAGAAGCTTTCTTT. Amino acid sequence: CASNWGREAFF.

This sequence joins TRBV29-1 and TRBJ2-3, with D possibly being TRBD1 (7 bases). Per germline, CDR1 SQVTM and CDR2 ANQGSEA. V lost 0 bases and J 5 bases, leaving 15 bases between the germline ends. This CDR3 is built from 15 residues. As DNA, the CDR3 is TGCAGCGTTGAAGATTGGAGGGGGCCGGAAGATACGCAGTATTTT. Translation gives CSVEDWRGPEDTQYF.

This chain joins TRBV30 and TRBJ1-1, with D unresolved. Trimming took 4 bases from V and 3 from J, leaving 15 bases between them. Germline CDR1 is GTSNPN and CDR2 is SVGIG (reference sequence). CDR3 length: 14 amino acids. CDR3 protein: CAWNPSSADTEAFF. CDR3 coding DNA: TGTGCCTGGAATCCTTCTAGCGCGGACACTGAAGCTTTCTTT.

The genes are TRBV2 and TRBJ1-6, with 7 positions matching TRBD1. Germline-derived CDR1 and CDR2 are SNHLY and FYNNEI. The CDR3 is 16 residues long. V trimming: 2 bases; J trimming: 7 bases; junction bases outside the gene matches: 8. The CDR3 sequence: CASSEREGARNSPLHF. The CDR3 nucleotides are TGTGCCAGCAGTGAACGTGAGGGGGCGCGGAATTCACCCCTCCACTTT.

The chain joins TRBV2 to TRBJ1-3, with TRBD1 matching 8 bases. V lost 4 bases to trimming and J lost 7 bases; unmatched junction nucleotides: 9. The CDR3 contains 15 residues. From germline, CDR1 is SNHLY and CDR2 FYNNEI. The CDR3 sequence: CASSVPAGGWNTIYF. The CDR3 DNA is TGTGCCAGCAGTGTCCCCGCAGGGGGCTGGAACACCATATATTTT. Drawing the rest from reference TRBV2 and TRBJ1-3, the complete variable domain is EPEVTQTPSHQVTQMGQEVILRCVPISNHLYFYWYRQILGQKVEFLVSFYNNEISEKSEIFDDQFSVERPDGSNFTLKIRSTKLEDSAMYFCASSVPAGGWNTIYFGEGSWLTVV.

The chain carries TRBV6-5 and TRBJ2-1, with TRBD2 identical over 12 bases. With V trimmed by 6 bases and J by 12 bases, 6 bases remained unmatched. CDR3 length equals 13 residues. In germline, CDR1 is MNHEY, CDR2 SVGAGI. CDR3 nucleotides: TGTGCCAGCAGACTCGGACTAGCGGGGCTGCAGTTCTTC. It codes for CASRLGLAGLQFF.